This T cell receptor beta chain was identified during a study of shared clonotypes between healthy human individuals. Terminally differentiated effector memory CD45RA+ cells were excluded by CCR7 positive selection of CD45RO-negative cells. Every immunoSEQ plate was one replicate of a subset's evenly spread DNA. An approximately 200 ng quantity of DNA, some 30,000 T cell genomes, went into the sorted-subset replicate PCRs. Using immunoSEQ multiplex PCR, the repertoire was profiled, and TCRdb retains in-frame clones only, with some absent. Here the sample spans some 2.1 million clones, roughly 94% being singletons. The germline V and J ends were trimmed by 10 bases and 5 bases, with 15 bases remaining between them. The CDR3 extends over 12 amino acids. In germline, CDR1 is MNHEY, CDR2 SMNVEV (reference sequence). This clone was seen just once. The antigen remains undetermined. General study findings and limits: On the whole, naive subsets had larger estimated richness than memory subsets had. It was the non-shared clonotypes that had lower generation probabilities than clonotypes shared by all four donors.

The specimen was naive CD8+ T cells sorted from blood. This TCR derives from a man between 18 and 29 years old in good health. V usage is TRBV27 and J usage is TRBJ2-7, with D perhaps TRBD2 (6 bases). The CDR3 DNA reads TGTGCCACCGGCCTAGCGACCAACGAGCAGTACTTC. It specifies CATGLATNEQYF.